This T cell receptor (beta chain) was profiled in a study of early T cells in non-severe SARS-CoV-2 infection. Unique molecular identifiers were added to individual cDNA molecules. MiXCR was run by TCRdb on the 5' RACE reads, yielding one entry per CDR3 protein. The sample includes more than 70,000 distinct CDR3 sequences, approximately 14% of them seen just once. Regarding the study as a whole: The study's VDJdb matching favored anti-spike CD8 responses and missed private and CD4 specificities.

This clonotype was found many times. Its antigen remains unidentified. The CDR3 loop spans 15 amino acids. Germline V gene lookup returns CDR1 ENHRY and CDR2 SYGVKD. Trimming took off 2 bases at V and 8 bases at J, with 15 bases between the two ends. This clonotype originated in an adult who was a healthcare worker with PCR-confirmed SARS-CoV-2 infection or an uninfected control (not recorded which). Sequenced: whole blood. This chain connects TRBV10-3 to TRBJ1-4, with D perhaps TRBD1 (5 bases). CDR3 loop: CAISEVLMEGEKLFF. The DNA of the CDR3 is TGTGCCATCAGTGAGGTTCTTATGGAGGGGGAAAAACTGTTTTTT.